This T cell receptor (beta chain) emerged from a study of CD8 T cells in Susac syndrome. Notes on this clonotype: As yet, its antigen is unknown.

The sequenced target, TCR beta, came from blood CD8+ and CD4+ T cells. The study used treatment-naive patients who had stable or active relapsing-remitting disease as multiple sclerosis controls. Study conclusions and caveats: It was acknowledged by the study that relatively few individuals were included in its TCR sequencing and HLA analysis.

Germline CDR1 is SNHLY and CDR2 is FYNNEI. There are 18 residues in the CDR3. V lost 7 bases, J lost 5 bases, and 17 bases stayed unmatched. cDNA came from 0.5 to 1 ug RNA primed by random hexamers. MiXCR was run by TCRdb on the immunoSEQ multiplex PCR reads, yielding one entry per CDR3 protein. The table lists hundreds of thousands of distinct CDR3 sequences, roughly 85% of them singletons. This receptor was identified in a human donor with multiple sclerosis. The source material was CD8+ T cells from PBMCs. The J gene is TRBJ2-5, the V gene TRBV2, with 12 bases matching TRBD2. The CDR3 is CASIRRLELAGGRETQYF. The CDR3 coding sequence is TGTGCCAGCATAAGAAGATTAGAACTAGCGGGAGGAAGGGAGACCCAGTACTTC.